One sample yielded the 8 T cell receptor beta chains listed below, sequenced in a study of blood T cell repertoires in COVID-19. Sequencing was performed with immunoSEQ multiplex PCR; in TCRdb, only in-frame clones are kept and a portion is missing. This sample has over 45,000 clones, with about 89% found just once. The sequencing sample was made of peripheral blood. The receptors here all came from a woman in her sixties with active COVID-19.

The CDR3 nucleotides are TGTGCCAGCTCACCACAGGGAGGTCAGCCCCAGCATTTT. Protein sequence: CASSPQGGQPQHF. This chain joins TRBV18 and TRBJ1-5, with D unclear. Trimming shortened V by 1 base and J by 6 bases, and 7 bases separated the two germline ends. The CDR3 is 13 amino acids. Germline V CDR1 and CDR2: KGHSH, LQKENI.

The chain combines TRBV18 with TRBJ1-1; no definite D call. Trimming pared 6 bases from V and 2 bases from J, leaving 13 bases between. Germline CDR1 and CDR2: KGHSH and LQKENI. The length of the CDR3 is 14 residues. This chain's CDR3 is CASSGARVNTEAFF. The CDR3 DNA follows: TGTGCCAGCTCGGGAGCGAGGGTCAACACTGAAGCTTTCTTT.

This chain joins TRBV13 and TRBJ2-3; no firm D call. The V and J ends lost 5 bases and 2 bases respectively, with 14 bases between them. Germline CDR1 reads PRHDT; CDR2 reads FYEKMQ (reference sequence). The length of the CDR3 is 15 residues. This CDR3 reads CASSQRQPLTDTQYF. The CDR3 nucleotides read TGTGCCAGCAGCCAAAGACAACCCCTCACAGATACGCAGTATTTT.

The DNA of the CDR3 is TGTGCCAGCAGCAAATTTCTCAGGGACAGGGCGGACACTGAAGCTTTCTTT. Protein: CASSKFLRDRADTEAFF. The V and J genes are TRBV21-1 and TRBJ1-1; the listed D gene, TRBD1, was not tested against the DNA. TRBV21-1 is a known pseudogene. The CDR3 totals 17 residues.

CDR3 sequence reads: CASSFRRVQGGTEAFF. CDR3 coding DNA: TGTGCCAGCAGCTTTCGTAGAGTGCAGGGAGGCACTGAAGCTTTCTTT. The V gene is TRBV11-2, the J gene TRBJ1-1; weak D call: TRBD1 (5 bases). Trimming stripped 3 bases from V and 4 bases from J, with 18 bases between. The germline CDR1 and CDR2 sequences are SGHAT and FQNNGV. The CDR3 is 16 residues long.

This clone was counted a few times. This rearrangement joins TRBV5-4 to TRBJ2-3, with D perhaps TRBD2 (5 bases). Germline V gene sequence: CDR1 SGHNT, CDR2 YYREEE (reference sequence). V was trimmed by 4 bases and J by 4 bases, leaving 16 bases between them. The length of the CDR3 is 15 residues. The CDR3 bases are TGTGCCAGCAGCGAGACCGGAGGAGGTCCAGATACGCAGTATTTT. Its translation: CASSETGGGPDTQYF. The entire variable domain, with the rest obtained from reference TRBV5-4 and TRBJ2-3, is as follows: ETGVTQSPTHLIKTRGQQVTLRCSSQSGHNTVSWYQQALGQGPQFIFQYYREEENGRGNFPPRFSGLQFPNYSSELNVNALELDDSALYLCASSETGGGPDTQYFGPGTRLTVL.

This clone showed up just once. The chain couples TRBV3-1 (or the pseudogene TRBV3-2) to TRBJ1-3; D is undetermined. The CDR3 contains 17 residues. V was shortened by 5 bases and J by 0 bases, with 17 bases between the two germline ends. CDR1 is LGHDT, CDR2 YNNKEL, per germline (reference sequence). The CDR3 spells CASSSQSWTSSGNTIYF. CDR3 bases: TGTGCCAGCAGCTCACAAAGTTGGACTTCCTCTGGAAACACCATATATTTT.

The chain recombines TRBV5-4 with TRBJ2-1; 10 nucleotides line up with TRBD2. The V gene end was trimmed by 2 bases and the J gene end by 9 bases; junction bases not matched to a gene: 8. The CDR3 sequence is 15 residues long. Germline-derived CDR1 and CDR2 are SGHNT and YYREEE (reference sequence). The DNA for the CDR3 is TGTGCCAGCAGCTTAGGAGCGGGGGGGCCCGGTGAGCAGTTCTTC. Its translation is CASSLGAGGPGEQFF.